Listed below are T cell receptor beta chains from one sample, sequenced in a study of shared clonotypes between healthy human individuals. Only in-frame clones appear in the TCRdb table, and some are missing; sequencing was by immunoSEQ multiplex PCR. The table has roughly 570,000 clones, 95% to 98% seen once. The sequenced material came from naive CD8+ T cells sorted from blood. Receptors originate from a man aged 30 to 39 in good health. Both conserved end residues are part of each CDR3. Each record gives: clone size, J gene, D gene, V gene, CDR3 DNA, CDR3 protein. D genes are given only for firm matches. Clone size is not always given. Where it is, it says once, few, many or a class for expanded clones.

.	TRBJ2-2	.	TRBV29-1	TGCAGCGCCGGCGCAGGAACGAACACCGGGGAGCTGTTTTTT	CSAGAGTNTGELFF
once	TRBJ2-7	TRBD1	TRBV10-3	TGTGCCATCAGTGATTTTGGACAGGCTGTCTCCGAGCAGTACTTC	CAISDFGQAVSEQYF
.	TRBJ2-2	.	TRBV9	TGTGCCAGCAGCATCCGGGAACAGAACACCGGGGAGCTGTTTTTT	CASSIREQNTGELFF
.	TRBJ2-3	.	TRBV10-3	TGTGCCATCAGTGTTGTGACCTCCACAGATACGCAGTATTTT	CAISVVTSTDTQYF
.	TRBJ2-7	TRBD1	TRBV30	TGTGCCTGGAGTTCGGGGACAGGGGGCGACGAGCAGTACTTC	CAWSSGTGGDEQYF
once	TRBJ2-2	.	TRBV29-1	TGCAGCGTTCGAAAGGAAACCGGGGAGCTGTTTTTT	CSVRKETGELFF
.	TRBJ1-1	.	TRBV19	TGTGCCAGTAGTATAGGGTACAGGGAGTGGACTGAAGCTTTCTTT	CASSIGYREWTEAFF
.	TRBJ2-1	.	TRBV7-9	TGTGCCAGCAGCTTCCTCGTCTCCGGGGCTTACAATGAGCAGTTCTTC	CASSFLVSGAYNEQFF
.	TRBJ2-1	TRBD1	TRBV5-6	TGTGCCAGCAGCGATCAGGGGGCCCAATCGAATGAGCAGTTCTTC	CASSDQGAQSNEQFF
.	TRBJ1-1	.	TRBV7-9	TGTGCCAGCAGCCCTACAACCACCCTTACAGGGCGAGCTTTCTTT	CASSPTTTLTGRAFF
.	TRBJ1-1	.	TRBV21-1	TGTGCCAGCAGCTCCAAGAGATCCCGACTGAACACTGAAGCTTTCTTT	CASSSKRSRLNTEAFF
.	TRBJ2-2	TRBD2	TRBV7-9	TGTGCCAGCAGCTTTGGTAGCGGGAGTGGAACCGGGGAGCTGTTTTTT	CASSFGSGSGTGELFF
.	TRBJ1-1	.	TRBV9	TGTGCCAGCACCGTCCGTGGAGGGAACACTGAAGCTTTCTTT	CASTVRGGNTEAFF